The 14 T cell receptor beta chains below come from one sample, sequenced in a study of circulating and synovial CD4+ cells in juvenile arthritis. Profiling relied on immunoSEQ multiplex PCR, and the TCRdb table lists in-frame clones only, not all of them. The repertoire includes about 34,000 clones, less than 97% of them detected once, and approximately 0.19% sits in the top ten. The sample taken for sequencing was CD4+ T cells from blood. The source of these receptors is a human donor with juvenile idiopathic arthritis.

The chain employs TRBV30 and TRBJ1-2; TRBD1 might be the D (6 bases). The V end lost 0 bases, the J end lost 7 bases, and 12 bases lay between the germline ends. CDR3 length: 13 amino acids. The germline CDR1 and CDR2 sequences are GTSNPN and SVGIG (reference sequence). CDR3 DNA sequence: TGTGCCTGGAGTGTATCAGGGGATGTTGGCTACACCTTC. Its protein is CAWSVSGDVGYTF.

A remark on this clone: Distinct nucleotide sequences in the sample also encode this CDR3. This chain uses TRBV7-9 with TRBJ2-7; the D gene is possibly TRBD2 (6 bases). Deletions cut 5 bases from V and 5 bases from J, with 22 bases between. CDR1 is SEHNR, CDR2 FQNEAQ, per germline (reference sequence). CDR3 length: 16 residues. CDR3 DNA sequence: TGTGCCAGCAGCCTAGGAGGGACTCGTGGCCACCACGAGCAGTACTTC. Amino acid sequence: CASSLGGTRGHHEQYF. Variable domain in full (rest from reference TRBV7-9 and TRBJ2-7): DTGVSQNPRHKITKRGQNVTFRCDPISEHNRLYWYRQTLGQGPEFLTYFQNEAQLEKSRLLSDRFSAERPKGSFSTLEIQRTEQGDSAMYLCASSLGGTRGHHEQYFGPGTRLTVT.

The chain employs TRBV30 and TRBJ1-2; D is ambiguous. Germline V gene data show CDR1 as GTSNPN and CDR2 as SVGIG (reference sequence). The CDR3 loop spans 13 amino acids. Trimming removed 0 bases at V and 2 bases at J, with 7 bases between. The CDR3 DNA follows: TGTGCCTGGAGTGTACGGGTAAACTATGGCTACACCTTC. Translated, it gives CAWSVRVNYGYTF. The complete variable domain, with remaining parts taken from reference TRBV30 and TRBJ1-2, reads SQTIHQWPATLVQPVGSPLSLECTVEGTSNPNLYWYRQAAGRGLQLLFYSVGIGQISSEVPQNLSASRPQDRQFILSSKKLLLSDSGFYLCAWSVRVNYGYTFGSGTRLTVV.

The chain recombines TRBV2 with TRBJ2-7, with D possibly being TRBD2 (5 bases). V lost 4 bases, J lost 0 bases, and 10 bases lay in between. The germline V gene has CDR1 SNHLY and CDR2 FYNNEI. The CDR3 has 14 residues. The CDR3 region is CASSVNLASYEQYF. The CDR3 DNA sequence: TGTGCCAGCAGTGTTAATCTAGCCTCCTACGAGCAGTACTTC. The entire variable domain, with the rest obtained from reference TRBV2 and TRBJ2-7, is as follows: EPEVTQTPSHQVTQMGQEVILRCVPISNHLYFYWYRQILGQKVEFLVSFYNNEISEKSEIFDDQFSVERPDGSNFTLKIRSTKLEDSAMYFCASSVNLASYEQYFGPGTRLTVT.

This sequence joins TRBV30 and TRBJ2-5; D remains ambiguous. CDR1 and CDR2 from the germline V gene are GTSNPN and SVGIG (reference sequence). Deletions cut 5 bases from V and 6 bases from J, with 13 bases between. The CDR3 loop spans 12 amino acids. In DNA form, the CDR3 reads TGTGCCTGGGGAGACTCGTTAAAGACCCAGTACTTC. Protein: CAWGDSLKTQYF.

This clone is a singleton in its sample. The chain combines TRBV4-1 with TRBJ2-1, with TRBD1 matching 9 bases. This CDR3 is built from 16 residues. Germline-derived CDR1 and CDR2 are MGHRA and YSYEKL. The ends lost 1 base at V and 9 bases at J; junction bases unmatched: 10. Here the CDR3 reads CASSQVGTGSRTEQFF. DNA for the CDR3: TGCGCCAGCAGCCAAGTCGGGACAGGGTCAAGGACTGAGCAGTTCTTC.

This sequence joins TRBV28 and TRBJ2-5, with D possibly matching TRBD2 (6 bases). The ends were cut back, 7 bases at V and 5 bases at J, with 11 bases in the middle. CDR1 and CDR2 from the germline V gene are MDHEN and SYDVKM. There are 12 residues in the CDR3. The CDR3 loop is CASTGLRETQYF. DNA for the CDR3: TGTGCCAGCACCGGACTACGGGAGACCCAGTACTTC.

V is TRBV28 and J is TRBJ1-1; weak D call: TRBD1 (6 bases). CDR3 length: 16 amino acids. Per the germline V gene, CDR1 is MDHEN and CDR2 is SYDVKM. With 5 bases removed from V and 1 base from J, the gap between germline ends came to 17 bases. CDR3 sequence: CASSPPTGSGNTEAFF. CDR3 nucleotide sequence: TGTGCCAGCAGTCCACCCACAGGGTCCGGGAACACTGAAGCTTTCTTT.

This chain joins TRBV5-1 and TRBJ1-1; D is possibly TRBD1 (6 bases). Trimming took 5 bases from V and 5 from J, leaving 13 bases between them. CDR1 is SGHRS, CDR2 YFSETQ, per germline. This CDR3 has 13 amino acids. DNA for the CDR3: TGCGCCAGCAGTTTCCAAGGGGGAACTGAAGCTTTCTTT. Translation: CASSFQGGTEAFF. Supplemented by reference TRBV5-1 and TRBJ1-1, the full variable domain reads KAGVTQTPRYLIKTRGQQVTLSCSPISGHRSVSWYQQTPGQGLQFLFEYFSETQRNKGNFPGRFSGRQFSNSRSEMNVSTLELGDSALYLCASSFQGGTEAFFGQGTRLTVV.

The chain recombines TRBV18 with TRBJ1-1, with D possibly matching TRBD1 (6 bases). CDR1 and CDR2 from the germline V gene are KGHSH and LQKENI. The V end lost 3 bases, the J end lost 4 bases, and 9 bases lay between the germline ends. The CDR3 totals 13 residues. CDR3 region: CASSPGGPTEAFF. For the CDR3, the DNA is TGTGCCAGCTCACCGGGGGGGCCCACTGAAGCTTTCTTT.

DNA of the CDR3: TGTGCCAGCGGGGCAGCGCAAGAGACCCAGTACTTC. It yields the protein CASGAAQETQYF. This chain connects TRBV6-1 to TRBJ2-5; D is possibly TRBD1 (5 bases). CDR1 is MNHNS, CDR2 SASEGT, per germline. This CDR3 spans 12 amino acids. Between the trimmed V and J ends, which lost 8 bases and 2 bases, there was a span of 9 bases.

The chain carries TRBV7-8 and TRBJ2-2; 7 bases agree with TRBD2. J gave up 1 base and V 2 bases, and 10 bases lay outside the gene matches. Per germline, CDR1 SGHVS and CDR2 FQNEAQ. The CDR3 loop spans 18 amino acids. The CDR3 is CASSLPGGRLVNTGELFF. In DNA, the CDR3 is TGTGCCAGCAGCTTACCGGGAGGTCGGCTCGTGAACACCGGGGAGCTGTTTTTT.

The V and J genes are TRBV7-2 and TRBJ1-1, with D unresolved. CDR1 is SGHTA and CDR2 is FQGNSA in the germline V gene. V lost 3 bases and J 4 bases, leaving 6 bases between the germline ends. CDR3 length: 12 amino acids. CDR3 nucleotide sequence: TGTGCCAGCAGCTTTCTAGGCACTGAAGCTTTCTTT. It encodes CASSFLGTEAFF.

The V gene is TRBV20-1, the J gene TRBJ2-5; D remains unclear. From germline, CDR1 is DFQATT and CDR2 SNEGSKA (reference sequence). Trimming removed 1 base from V and 4 bases from J, with 4 bases in between. The CDR3 length is 11 residues. Here the CDR3 DNA reads TGCAGTGCTAGAGGCGTAGAGACCCAGTACTTC. This translates into CSARGVETQYF.